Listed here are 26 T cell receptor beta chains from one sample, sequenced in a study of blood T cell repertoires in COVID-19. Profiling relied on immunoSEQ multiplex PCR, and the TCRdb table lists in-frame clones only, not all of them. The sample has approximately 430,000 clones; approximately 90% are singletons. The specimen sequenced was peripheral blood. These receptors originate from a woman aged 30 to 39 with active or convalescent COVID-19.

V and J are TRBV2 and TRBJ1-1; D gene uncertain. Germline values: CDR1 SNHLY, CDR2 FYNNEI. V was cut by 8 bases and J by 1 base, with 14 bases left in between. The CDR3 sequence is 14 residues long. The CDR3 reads CASAPRSQNTEAFF. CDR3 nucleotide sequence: TGTGCCAGCGCTCCTAGGAGCCAGAACACTGAAGCTTTCTTT.

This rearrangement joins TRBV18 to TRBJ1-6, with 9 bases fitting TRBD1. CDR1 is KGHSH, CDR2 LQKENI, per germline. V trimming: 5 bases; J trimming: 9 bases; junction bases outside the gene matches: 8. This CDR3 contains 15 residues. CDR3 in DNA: TGTGCCAGCTCATTACAGGGGGCGCTTGGTTCACCCCTCCACTTT. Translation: CASSLQGALGSPLHF.

In DNA, the CDR3 is TGTGCCAGCAGCTTATCGACAGGAAACTATGGCTACACCTTC. This sequence encodes CASSLSTGNYGYTF. The chain recombines TRBV7-9 with TRBJ1-2, with D possibly being TRBD1 (6 bases). V lost 2 bases, J lost 2 bases, and 9 bases lay in between. The CDR3 runs 14 residues. Germline V gene sequence: CDR1 SEHNR, CDR2 FQNEAQ (reference sequence).

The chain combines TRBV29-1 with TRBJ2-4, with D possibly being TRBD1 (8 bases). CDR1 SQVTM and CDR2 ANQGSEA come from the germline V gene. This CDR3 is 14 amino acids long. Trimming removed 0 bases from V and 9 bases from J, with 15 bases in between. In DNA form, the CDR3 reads TGCAGCGTTGAAGAACAAGCGGGGACAGGCATTCAGTACTTC. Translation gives CSVEEQAGTGIQYF.

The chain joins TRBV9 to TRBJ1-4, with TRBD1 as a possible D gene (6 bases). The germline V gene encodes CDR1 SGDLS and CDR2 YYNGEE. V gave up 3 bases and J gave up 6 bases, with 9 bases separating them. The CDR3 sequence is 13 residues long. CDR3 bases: TGTGCCAGCAGCGGACAGGAGCATGAAAAACTGTTTTTT. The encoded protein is CASSGQEHEKLFF.

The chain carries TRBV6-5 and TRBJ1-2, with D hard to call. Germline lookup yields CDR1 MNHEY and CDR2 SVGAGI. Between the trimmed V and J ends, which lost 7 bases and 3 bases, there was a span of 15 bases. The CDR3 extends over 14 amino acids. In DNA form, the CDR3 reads TGTGCCAGCATTTATAGATTGGCGGACTATGGCTACACCTTC. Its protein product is CASIYRLADYGYTF.

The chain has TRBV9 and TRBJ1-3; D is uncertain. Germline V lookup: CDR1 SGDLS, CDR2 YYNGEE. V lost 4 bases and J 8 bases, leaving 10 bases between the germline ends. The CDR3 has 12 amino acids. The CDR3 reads CASSPDFDTIYF. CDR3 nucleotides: TGTGCCAGCAGCCCAGACTTTGACACCATATATTTT.

This chain's CDR3 is CASSTGITNRAFF. The CDR3 nucleotides read TGTGCCAGTAGTACCGGGATAACCAACCGGGCTTTCTTT. The chain joins TRBV19 to TRBJ1-1; D not certain. This CDR3 has 13 amino acids. V lost 4 bases and J 11 bases, leaving 17 bases between the germline ends. CDR1 and CDR2 (germline): LNHDA, SQIVND (reference sequence).

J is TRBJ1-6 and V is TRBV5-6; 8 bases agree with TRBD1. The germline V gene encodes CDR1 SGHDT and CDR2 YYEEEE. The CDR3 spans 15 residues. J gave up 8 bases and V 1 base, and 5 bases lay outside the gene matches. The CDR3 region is CASSLTGGFYSPLHF. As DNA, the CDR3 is TGTGCCAGCAGCTTGACAGGGGGTTTTTATTCACCCCTCCACTTT.

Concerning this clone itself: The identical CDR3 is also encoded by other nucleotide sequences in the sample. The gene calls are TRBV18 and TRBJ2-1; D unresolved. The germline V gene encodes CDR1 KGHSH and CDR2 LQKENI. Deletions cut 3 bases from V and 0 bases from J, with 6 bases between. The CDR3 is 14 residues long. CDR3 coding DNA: TGTGCCAGCTCACCCCGCGGCTCCTACAATGAGCAGTTCTTC. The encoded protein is CASSPRGSYNEQFF.

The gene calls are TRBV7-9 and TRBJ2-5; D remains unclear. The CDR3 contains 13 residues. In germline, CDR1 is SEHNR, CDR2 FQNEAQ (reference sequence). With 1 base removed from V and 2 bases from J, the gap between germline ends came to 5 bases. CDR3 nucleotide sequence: TGTGCCAGCAGCTTAGTTGAGCAAGAGACCCAGTACTTC. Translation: CASSLVEQETQYF.

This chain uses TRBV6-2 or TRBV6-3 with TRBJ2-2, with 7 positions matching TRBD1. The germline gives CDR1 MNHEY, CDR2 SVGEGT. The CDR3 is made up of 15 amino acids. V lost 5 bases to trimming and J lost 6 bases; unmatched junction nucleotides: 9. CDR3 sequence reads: CASSNRQGLAGELFF. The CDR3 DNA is TGTGCCAGCAGTAATAGACAGGGATTAGCCGGGGAGCTGTTTTTT.

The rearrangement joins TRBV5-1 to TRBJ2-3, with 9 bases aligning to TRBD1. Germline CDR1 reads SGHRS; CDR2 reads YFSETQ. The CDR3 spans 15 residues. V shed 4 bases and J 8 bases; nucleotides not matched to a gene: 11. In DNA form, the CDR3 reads TGCGCCAGCAGCATCGGGACAGGGCTCACTGGTACGCAGTATTTT. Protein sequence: CASSIGTGLTGTQYF.

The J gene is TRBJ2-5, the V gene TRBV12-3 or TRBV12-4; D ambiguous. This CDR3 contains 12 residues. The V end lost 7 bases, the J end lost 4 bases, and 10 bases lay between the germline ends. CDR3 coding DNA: TGTGCCAGCACCTACCCTGGAGAGACCCAGTACTTC. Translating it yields CASTYPGETQYF.

CDR3 DNA: TGTGCCAGCAGTGAAGGGGGCGGCCGCCAGCGGGAGAAAGAGACCCAGTACTTC. Translated, it gives CASSEGGGRQREKETQYF. This chain links TRBV6-1 with TRBJ2-5; 8 nucleotides align to TRBD2. Germline V CDR1 and CDR2: MNHNS, SASEGT. The CDR3 length is 18 residues. V lost 1 base, J lost 3 bases, and 13 bases stayed unmatched.

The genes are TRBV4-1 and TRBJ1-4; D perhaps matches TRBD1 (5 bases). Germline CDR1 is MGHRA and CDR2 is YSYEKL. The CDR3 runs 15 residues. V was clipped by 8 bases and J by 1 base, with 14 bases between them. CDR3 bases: TGCGCCAGCGCGGGACTGCGAGGAACTAATGAAAAACTGTTTTTT. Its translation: CASAGLRGTNEKLFF.

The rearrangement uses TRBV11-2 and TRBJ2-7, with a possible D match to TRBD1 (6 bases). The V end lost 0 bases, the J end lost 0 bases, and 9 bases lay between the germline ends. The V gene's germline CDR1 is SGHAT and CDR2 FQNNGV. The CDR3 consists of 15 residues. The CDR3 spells CASSLDYRVSYEQYF. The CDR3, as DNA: TGTGCCAGCAGCTTAGACTACAGGGTCTCCTACGAGCAGTACTTC.

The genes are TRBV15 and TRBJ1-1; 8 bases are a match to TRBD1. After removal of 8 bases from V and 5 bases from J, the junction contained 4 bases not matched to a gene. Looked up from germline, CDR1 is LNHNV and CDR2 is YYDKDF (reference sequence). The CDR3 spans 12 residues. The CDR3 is CATRDRWTEAFF. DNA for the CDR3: TGTGCCACCCGGGACAGGTGGACTGAAGCTTTCTTT.

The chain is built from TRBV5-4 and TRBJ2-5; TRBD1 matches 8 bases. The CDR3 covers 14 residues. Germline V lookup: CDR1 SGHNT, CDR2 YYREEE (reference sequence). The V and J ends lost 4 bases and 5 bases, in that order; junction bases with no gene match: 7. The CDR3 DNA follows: TGTGCCAGCAGCGACCGACAGGGGAGCGAGACCCAGTACTTC. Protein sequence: CASSDRQGSETQYF.

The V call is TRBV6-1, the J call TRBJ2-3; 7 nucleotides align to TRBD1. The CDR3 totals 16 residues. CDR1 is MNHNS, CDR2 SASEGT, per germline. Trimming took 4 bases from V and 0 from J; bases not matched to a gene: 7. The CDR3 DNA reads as TGTGCCAGCAGTGTGTACAGGGGTGGGAGCACAGATACGCAGTATTTT. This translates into CASSVYRGGSTDTQYF.

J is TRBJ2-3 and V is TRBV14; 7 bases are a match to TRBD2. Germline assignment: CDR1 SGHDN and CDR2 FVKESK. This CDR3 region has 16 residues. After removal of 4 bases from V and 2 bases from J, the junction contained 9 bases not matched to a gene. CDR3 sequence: CASSRGGLSNTDTQYF. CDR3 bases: TGTGCCAGCAGCCGGGGGGGACTATCGAACACAGATACGCAGTATTTT.

The CDR3 protein is CASSMLEYGGYTF. DNA of the CDR3: TGTGCCAGTAGTATGTTGGAGTACGGGGGCTACACCTTC. This chain connects TRBV19 to TRBJ1-2; D is ambiguous. CDR1 and CDR2 (germline): LNHDA, SQIVND (reference sequence). The CDR3 is 13 residues long. Between the trimmed V and J ends, which lost 3 bases and 8 bases, there was a span of 13 bases.

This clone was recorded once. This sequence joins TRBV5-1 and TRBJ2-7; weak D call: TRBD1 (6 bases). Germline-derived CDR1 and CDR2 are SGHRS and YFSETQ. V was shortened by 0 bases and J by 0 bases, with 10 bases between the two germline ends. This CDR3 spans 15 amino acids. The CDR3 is CASSLVGASSYEQYF. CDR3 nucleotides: TGCGCCAGCAGCTTGGTGGGGGCGAGCTCCTACGAGCAGTACTTC.

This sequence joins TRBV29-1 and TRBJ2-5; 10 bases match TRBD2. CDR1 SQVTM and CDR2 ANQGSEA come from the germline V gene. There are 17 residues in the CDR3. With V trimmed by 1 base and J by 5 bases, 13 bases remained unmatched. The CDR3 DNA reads TGCAGCGTTGAAGCTGGGCTAGCGGGAGCCCTTTGGGAGACCCAGTACTTC. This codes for CSVEAGLAGALWETQYF.

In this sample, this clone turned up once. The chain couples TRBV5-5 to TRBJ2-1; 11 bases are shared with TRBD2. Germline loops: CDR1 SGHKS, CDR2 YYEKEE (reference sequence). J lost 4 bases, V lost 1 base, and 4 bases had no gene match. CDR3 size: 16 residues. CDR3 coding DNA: TGTGCCAGCAGCTTGCCCGGGACTAGCGGATACAATGAGCAGTTCTTC. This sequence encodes CASSLPGTSGYNEQFF. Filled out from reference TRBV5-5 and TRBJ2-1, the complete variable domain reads DAGVTQSPTHLIKTRGQQVTLRCSPISGHKSVSWYQQVLGQGPQFIFQYYEKEERGRGNFPDRFSARQFPNYSSELNVNALLLGDSALYLCASSLPGTSGYNEQFFGPGTRLTVL.

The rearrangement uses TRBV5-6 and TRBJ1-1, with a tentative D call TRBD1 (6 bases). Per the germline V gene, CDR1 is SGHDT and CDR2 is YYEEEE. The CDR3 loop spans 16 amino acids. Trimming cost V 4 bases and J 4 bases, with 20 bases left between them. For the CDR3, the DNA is TGTGCCAGCAGCCAAAATGGGGGCTTTACACCCACTGAAGCTTTCTTT. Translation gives CASSQNGGFTPTEAFF.